Listed here are 17 T cell receptor beta chains from one sample, sequenced in a study of vaccination and CD4 T cells after COVID-19. Their cognate antigens are unknown. Treatment specified: approximately 11-day PBMC culture with coronavirus spike peptide pools or control peptides (ViraFEST assay). Researchers used the Oncomine TCR Beta short-read assay to sequence DNA from cultured CD4+ T cells. TCRdb ran MiXCR on the PCR reads and lists one entry per CDR3 protein. The table has around 13,000 distinct CDR3 sequences, around three fifths seen once. The source material was CD4+ T cells from blood, cultured in vitro. These receptors were obtained from a human donor who had recovered from COVID-19.

This chain uses TRBV7-3 with TRBJ2-6; D is undetermined. Trimming shortened V by 5 bases and J by 11 bases, and 10 bases separated the two germline ends. Germline CDR1 and CDR2: SGHTA and FQGTGA. This CDR3 is built from 12 residues. CDR3: CASSAQDHVLTF. In DNA form, the CDR3 reads TGTGCCAGCAGCGCCCAAGACCACGTCCTGACTTTC.

The rearrangement joins TRBV24-1 to TRBJ2-7, with 11 bases that match TRBD1. The germline CDR1 and CDR2 sequences are KGHDR and SFDVKD. CDR3 length: 14 residues. Trimming took 9 bases from V and 5 from J; bases not matched to a gene: 8. The CDR3 reads CATSPGQGEDEQYF. The CDR3 DNA reads TGTGCCACCTCACCGGGACAGGGGGAGGACGAGCAGTACTTC.

The rearrangement joins TRBV5-1 to TRBJ2-5; 9 positions match TRBD1. Germline lookup yields CDR1 SGHRS and CDR2 YFSETQ. V gave up 3 bases and J gave up 5 bases; unmatched junction bases: 5. The CDR3 covers 14 residues. The CDR3 nucleotides are TGCGCCAGCAGCTCTATCGGGACAGGGGAGACCCAGTACTTC. This translates into CASSSIGTGETQYF.

V gene TRBV20-1 combines with J gene TRBJ2-1; 16 bases align to TRBD2. J lost 2 bases, V lost 4 bases, and 11 bases had no gene match. The CDR3 contains 19 residues. CDR1 is DFQATT and CDR2 is SNEGSKA in the germline V gene (reference sequence). The CDR3 coding sequence is TGCAGTGCTATCCTCCCGGGGACTAGCGGGAGGGCCGCCTACAATGAGCAGTTCTTC. Its protein product is CSAILPGTSGRAAYNEQFF.

This clonotype has a handful of counts. The V call is TRBV20-1, the J call TRBJ1-2; a possible D gene is TRBD1 (5 bases). This CDR3 has 14 amino acids. Germline CDR1 is DFQATT and CDR2 is SNEGSKA (reference sequence). Deletions cut 3 bases from V and 5 bases from J, with 16 bases between. In DNA, the CDR3 is TGCAGTGCTAGCCTACTCCGGGGGGGGTATGGCTACACCTTC. Protein: CSASLLRGGYGYTF.

This clonotype occurred a few times. The V gene is TRBV20-1, the J gene TRBJ2-1, with 13 bases lining up with TRBD2. Germline values: CDR1 DFQATT, CDR2 SNEGSKA (reference sequence). Trimming cost V 6 bases and J 6 bases; bases outside gene matches: 11. The CDR3 length is 16 residues. The CDR3 sequence: CSATSGRAFKSNEQFF. The CDR3 bases are TGCAGTGCAACTAGCGGGAGGGCCTTTAAGAGCAATGAGCAGTTCTTC.

The gene calls are TRBV11-2 and TRBJ1-2; D gene ambiguous. With 2 bases removed from V and 2 bases from J, the gap between germline ends came to 9 bases. Per the germline V gene, CDR1 is SGHAT and CDR2 is FQNNGV. The CDR3 covers 14 residues. In nucleotides, the CDR3 is TGTGCCAGCAGCTTAACCGGGTCGAACTATGGCTACACCTTC. It yields the protein CASSLTGSNYGYTF.

This chain links TRBV19 with TRBJ1-5, with TRBD1 matching over 8 bases. The V segment lost 6 bases and the J segment 5 bases; nucleotides outside the gene matches: 6. CDR3 size: 14 residues. Germline CDR1 LNHDA, CDR2 SQIVND (reference sequence). The CDR3 coding sequence is TGTGCCAGTAGCCCGGGACAGGAATATCAGCCCCAGCATTTT. Encoded protein: CASSPGQEYQPQHF.

The genes are TRBV19 and TRBJ2-1, with 8 bases identical to TRBD2. This CDR3 is 16 amino acids long. Germline CDR1 reads LNHDA; CDR2 reads SQIVND (reference sequence). The V and J ends lost 2 bases and 8 bases, in that order; junction bases with no gene match: 11. CDR3: CASSIRLGAGGHEQFF. In DNA, the CDR3 is TGTGCCAGTAGTATACGACTCGGGGCGGGAGGCCATGAGCAGTTCTTC.

Only a few counts were recorded for this clonotype. In DNA form, the CDR3 reads TGTGCCAGCAGCTTAGGCACCAGCTCCTATAATTCACCCCTCCACTTT. Translation gives CASSLGTSSYNSPLHF. The chain combines TRBV7-6 with TRBJ1-6, with D unresolved. The CDR3 consists of 16 residues. The V and J ends lost 1 base and 0 bases respectively, with 7 bases between them. Germline CDR1 SGHVS, CDR2 FNYEAQ.

The chain joins TRBV20-1 to TRBJ2-5, with D uncertain. Trimming pared 0 bases from V and 1 base from J, leaving 9 bases between. Germline CDR1 reads DFQATT; CDR2 reads SNEGSKA (reference sequence). The CDR3 is 14 amino acids. The CDR3 loop is CSARDWAIQETQYF. The CDR3 DNA sequence: TGCAGTGCTAGAGATTGGGCTATCCAAGAGACCCAGTACTTC.

The V gene is TRBV7-3, the J gene TRBJ2-1, with 9 bases matching TRBD2. Looked up from germline, CDR1 is SGHTA and CDR2 is FQGTGA. The CDR3 covers 15 residues. The junction had 10 bases not matched to a gene; V was cut back by 5 bases and J by 8 bases. The CDR3 DNA reads as TGTGCCAGCAGCGTAGCGGGACTAGCATCTGATGAGCAGTTCTTC. It encodes CASSVAGLASDEQFF. The full variable domain, its missing parts supplied by reference TRBV7-3 and TRBJ2-1, is GAGVSQTPSNKVTEKGKYVELRCDPISGHTALYWYRQSLGQGPEFLIYFQGTGAADDSGLPNDRFFAVRPEGSVSTLKIQRTERGDSAVYLCASSVAGLASDEQFFGPGTRLTVL.

This rearrangement joins TRBV20-1 to TRBJ2-5; no clear D gene. Per the germline V gene, CDR1 is DFQATT and CDR2 is SNEGSKA (reference sequence). This CDR3 region has 12 residues. V dropped 5 bases and J dropped 2 bases, with 9 bases sitting between them. The CDR3 region is CSAQVGQETQYF. The CDR3 DNA reads as TGCAGTGCTCAAGTGGGACAAGAGACCCAGTACTTC.

The CDR3 region has the DNA TGTGCCAGCAGTAGACCGACCGTCTATGGCTACACCTTC. Amino acids: CASSRPTVYGYTF. The chain combines TRBV28 with TRBJ1-2; D gene ambiguous. CDR1 is MDHEN and CDR2 is SYDVKM in the germline V gene. Between the trimmed V and J ends, which lost 5 bases and 4 bases, there was a span of 11 bases. The CDR3 runs 13 residues.

The gene calls are TRBV12-3 or TRBV12-4 and TRBJ1-1; TRBD1 matches at 12 bases. J was trimmed by 6 bases and V by 7 bases; bases with no gene match: 6. This CDR3 is 14 amino acids long. CDR3 residues: CASTTGTGGSEAFF. CDR3 sequence (DNA): TGTGCCAGCACGACCGGGACAGGGGGCTCTGAAGCTTTCTTT.

This clonotype appeared a few times. The chain couples TRBV20-1 to TRBJ2-7, with a possible D match to TRBD1 (6 bases). V lost 3 bases to trimming and J lost 6 bases, with 18 bases between them. Germline CDR1 and CDR2: DFQATT and SNEGSKA (reference sequence). The CDR3 extends over 14 amino acids. The CDR3 coding sequence is TGCAGTGCTAGTCCGGGCCCTCAGGGGAGCGAGCAGTACTTC. This translates into CSASPGPQGSEQYF.

In regard to this clonotype: A much larger clonotype is one base distant, so this may be a read error. This chain connects TRBV12-3 or TRBV12-4 to TRBJ2-1; 7 bases agree with TRBD2. The CDR3 sequence is 13 residues long. V was pared by 7 bases and J by 6 bases, with 6 bases of the junction left unmatched. The CDR3: CASKVRTSNEQFF. CDR3 bases: TGTGCCAGCAAGGTGCGGACTAGCAATGAGCAGTTCTTC.